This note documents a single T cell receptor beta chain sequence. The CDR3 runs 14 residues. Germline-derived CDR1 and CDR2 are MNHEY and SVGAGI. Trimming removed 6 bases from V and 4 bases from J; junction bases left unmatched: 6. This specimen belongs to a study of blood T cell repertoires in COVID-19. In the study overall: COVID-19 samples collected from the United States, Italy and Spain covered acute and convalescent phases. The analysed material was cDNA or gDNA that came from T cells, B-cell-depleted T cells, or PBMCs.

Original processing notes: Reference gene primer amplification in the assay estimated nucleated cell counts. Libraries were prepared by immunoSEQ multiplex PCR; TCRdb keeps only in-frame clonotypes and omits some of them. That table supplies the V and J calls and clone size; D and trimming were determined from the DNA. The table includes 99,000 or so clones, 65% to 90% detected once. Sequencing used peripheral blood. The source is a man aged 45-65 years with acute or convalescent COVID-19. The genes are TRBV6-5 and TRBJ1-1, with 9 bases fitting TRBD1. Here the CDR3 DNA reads TGTGCCAGCAGGATACAGGGGGCGGGCACTGAAGCTTTCTTT. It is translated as CASRIQGAGTEAFF.